Shown below are 21 T cell receptor beta chains from a single sample sequenced in a study of blood T cell repertoires in COVID-19. Clones were sequenced by immunoSEQ multiplex PCR, and TCRdb holds only the in-frame ones, with some missing. The sample consists of about 670,000 clones, approximately 90% of them appearing once. Sequencing used peripheral blood. Source of these receptors: a woman between 18 and 29 years old with acute or convalescent COVID-19.

V usage is TRBV7-3 and J usage is TRBJ2-3; TRBD2 aligns across 8 bases. Germline lookup yields CDR1 SGHTA and CDR2 FQGTGA. With V trimmed by 4 bases and J by 2 bases, 8 bases remained unmatched. This CDR3 is built from 16 residues. In DNA form, the CDR3 reads TGTGCCAGCAGCTCCCCCGCGGGGGGAACCACAGATACGCAGTATTTT. This encodes CASSSPAGGTTDTQYF.

The chain employs TRBV7-8 and TRBJ1-2; possible D gene TRBD1, 5 bases. Trimming took off 1 base at V and 8 bases at J, with 17 bases between the two ends. The germline V gene has CDR1 SGHVS and CDR2 FQNEAQ. The CDR3 totals 15 residues. CDR3: CASSLDVRTPRGYTF. CDR3 bases: TGTGCCAGCAGCTTAGACGTCAGGACACCGAGAGGCTACACCTTC. Variable domain in full (rest from reference TRBV7-8 and TRBJ1-2): GAGVSQSPRYKVAKRGQDVALRCDPISGHVSLFWYQQALGQGPEFLTYFQNEAQLDKSGLPSDRFFAERPEGSVSTLKIQRTQQEDSAVYLCASSLDVRTPRGYTFGSGTRLTVV.

The chain uses TRBV10-1 and TRBJ2-7, with 8 bases aligning to TRBD1. Germline-derived CDR1 and CDR2 are WNHNN and SYGVQD (reference sequence). Trimming removed 5 bases from V and 6 bases from J; junction bases left unmatched: 6. The CDR3 length is 13 residues. The chain's CDR3 is CASSNKGQAEQYF. The CDR3 coding sequence is TGCGCCAGCAGTAACAAGGGACAGGCCGAGCAGTACTTC.

The chain uses TRBV27 and TRBJ1-6, with a weak D call TRBD1 (5 bases). CDR3 length: 15 amino acids. The ends were cut back, 5 bases at V and 9 bases at J, with 17 bases in the middle. The V gene's germline CDR1 is MNHEY and CDR2 SMNVEV (reference sequence). CDR3 residues: CASSKGATRSSPLHF. The CDR3 DNA sequence: TGTGCCAGCAGTAAAGGGGCGACACGTAGTTCACCCCTCCACTTT.

V usage is TRBV3-1 (or the pseudogene TRBV3-2) and J usage is TRBJ2-3; D gene unclear. V lost 4 bases to trimming and J lost 0 bases, with 2 bases between them. The CDR3 length is 12 residues. Germline-derived CDR1 and CDR2 are LGHDT and YNNKEL (reference sequence). DNA of the CDR3: TGTGCCAGCAGCCTAAGCACAGATACGCAGTATTTT. Its protein is CASSLSTDTQYF.

The chain combines TRBV19 with TRBJ1-1, with TRBD1 as a possible D gene (6 bases). The CDR3 spans 11 residues. Between the trimmed V and J ends, which lost 0 bases and 12 bases, there was a span of 8 bases. Germline V gene data show CDR1 as LNHDA and CDR2 as SQIVND (reference sequence). The CDR3 nucleotides are TGTGCCAGTAGTATAGACAGGGGATCTTTCTTT. Residues: CASSIDRGSFF.

This chain's CDR3 is CASSSPYGTGGGRIEAFF. The CDR3 DNA is TGTGCCAGCAGTTCCCCGTACGGGACAGGGGGCGGGCGGATAGAAGCTTTCTTT. This chain joins TRBV27 and TRBJ1-1; 12 bases line up with TRBD1. The CDR3 is 18 residues long. After removal of 4 bases from V and 8 bases from J, the junction contained 17 bases not matched to a gene. Per germline, CDR1 MNHEY and CDR2 SMNVEV (reference sequence).

This chain uses TRBV5-1 with TRBJ2-3; D is unclear. The V gene's germline CDR1 is SGHRS and CDR2 YFSETQ. The CDR3 has 12 residues. V was cut by 4 bases and J by 6 bases, with 9 bases left in between. CDR3 loop: CASSPVGDTQYF. CDR3 in DNA: TGCGCCAGCAGCCCGGTCGGGGATACGCAGTATTTT.

The chain combines TRBV11-2 with TRBJ1-1; D is perhaps TRBD1 (6 bases). The CDR3 sequence is 17 residues long. The germline V gene encodes CDR1 SGHAT and CDR2 FQNNGV. V lost 1 base, J lost 1 base, and 16 bases lay in between. In DNA, the CDR3 is TGTGCCAGCAGCTTAGTAGTCGGGGGGCGTAGGAACACTGAAGCTTTCTTT. This sequence encodes CASSLVVGGRRNTEAFF.

The DNA of the CDR3 is TGTGCCTGGAGTTCCCCGGGACAGTCCTTTAGCAATCAGCCCCAGCATTTT. This sequence encodes CAWSSPGQSFSNQPQHF. The V gene is TRBV30, the J gene TRBJ1-5; TRBD1 matches 7 bases. Per the germline V gene, CDR1 is GTSNPN and CDR2 is SVGIG (reference sequence). V was clipped by 2 bases and J by 0 bases; unmatched bases: 10. CDR3 size: 17 residues.

This clone was counted a single time. The gene calls are TRBV4-1 and TRBJ1-5; D remains unclear. The CDR3 sequence is 15 residues long. Germline-derived CDR1 and CDR2 are MGHRA and YSYEKL. Between the trimmed V and J ends, which lost 4 bases and 9 bases, there was a span of 19 bases. CDR3 sequence (DNA): TGCGCCAGCAGCCCCTCGGGAGGGAGCCGTTTGCCCCAGCATTTT. Its protein product is CASSPSGGSRLPQHF.

The chain recombines TRBV9 with TRBJ1-6; 12 bases line up with TRBD1. Germline V lookup: CDR1 SGDLS, CDR2 YYNGEE. This CDR3 has 16 residues. The ends lost 0 bases at V and 10 bases at J; junction bases unmatched: 5. In nucleotides, the CDR3 is TGTGCCAGCAGCGTAGGTTTTGGGACAGGGGGCTCACCCCTCCACTTT. This gives the protein CASSVGFGTGGSPLHF.

This clone was detected only a few times. The chain couples TRBV7-9 to TRBJ2-7; D is perhaps TRBD1 (5 bases). The CDR3 totals 17 residues. Looked up from germline, CDR1 is SEHNR and CDR2 is FQNEAQ (reference sequence). V was trimmed by 1 base and J by 2 bases, leaving 18 bases between them. The CDR3 DNA reads TGTGCCAGCAGCTTAGATCCCAGGGTTCCTACCCCCTACGAGCAGTACTTC. This codes for CASSLDPRVPTPYEQYF.

The chain uses TRBV27 and TRBJ2-1, with a weak D call TRBD1 (6 bases). The V gene lost 2 bases and the J gene lost 7 bases, with 21 bases spanning the gap. From germline, CDR1 is MNHEY and CDR2 SMNVEV (reference sequence). The CDR3 sequence is 17 residues long. CDR3 DNA sequence: TGTGCCAGCAGTTTAATTAGGTCGGCAGGGGCTGGAAATGAGCAGTTCTTC. This translates into CASSLIRSAGAGNEQFF.

This chain joins TRBV4-3 and TRBJ2-3; tentatively, D is TRBD1 (6 bases). The length of the CDR3 is 15 residues. Trimming shortened V by 4 bases and J by 0 bases, and 11 bases separated the two germline ends. Germline V gene data show CDR1 as LGHNA and CDR2 as YSLEER. For the CDR3, the DNA is TGCGCCAGCAGCCGCCAGGACAGAAGCACAGATACGCAGTATTTT. Residues: CASSRQDRSTDTQYF.

The chain carries TRBV6-2 or TRBV6-3 and TRBJ2-7; 10 bases are a match to TRBD2. Trimming cost V 5 bases and J 3 bases; bases outside gene matches: 10. This CDR3 has 16 residues. CDR1 and CDR2 (germline): MNHEY, SVGEGT. CDR3 bases: TGTGCCAGCAGTGACCAGACTAGCGGGTCGTTCTACGAGCAGTACTTC. This encodes CASSDQTSGSFYEQYF.

V usage is TRBV7-2 and J usage is TRBJ2-4; D is perhaps TRBD2 (6 bases). V lost 2 bases and J 12 bases, leaving 8 bases between the germline ends. The CDR3 runs 11 residues. Germline V CDR1 and CDR2: SGHTA, FQGNSA. CDR3 amino acids: CASSLKDYQYF. The DNA of the CDR3 is TGTGCCAGCAGCTTAAAGGACTATCAGTACTTC. The entire variable domain, with the rest obtained from reference TRBV7-2 and TRBJ2-4, is as follows: GAGVSQSPSNKVTEKGKDVELRCDPISGHTALYWYRQSLGQGLEFLIYFQGNSAPDKSGLPSDRFSAERTGGSVSTLTIQRTQQEDSAVYLCASSLKDYQYFGAGTRLSVL.

This clone has a single count. The V call is TRBV2, the J call TRBJ2-3; D possibly corresponds to TRBD1 (6 bases). CDR3 size: 15 residues. CDR1 is SNHLY and CDR2 is FYNNEI in the germline V gene. Trimming cost V 8 bases and J 2 bases, with 17 bases left between them. The CDR3 region has the DNA TGTGCCAGCGAAGAACGGACAGATCTCACAGATACGCAGTATTTT. Encoded protein: CASEERTDLTDTQYF.

The V gene is TRBV4-2, the J gene TRBJ1-2, with TRBD1 identical over 8 bases. The junction had 9 bases not matched to a gene; V was cut back by 3 bases and J by 3 bases. The CDR3 length is 16 residues. CDR1 is LGHNA and CDR2 is YNFKEQ in the germline V gene. The CDR3 DNA is TGTGCCAGCAGCCAGGTACAAACAGGGGGAGACTATGGCTACACCTTC. Translating gives CASSQVQTGGDYGYTF.

The rearrangement links TRBV12-5 to TRBJ1-5; 7 bases are shared with TRBD1. Germline CDR1 and CDR2: LGHNT and FRNRAP. The CDR3 has 16 residues. Unmatched junction bases numbered 9, after V lost 6 bases and J lost 1 base. The chain's CDR3 is CASGADRARSNQPQHF. The CDR3 DNA reads TGTGCTAGTGGCGCTGACAGGGCAAGGAGCAATCAGCCCCAGCATTTT.

The chain carries TRBV11-1 and TRBJ1-1; D may be TRBD1 (5 bases). The V end lost 4 bases, the J end lost 11 bases, and 20 bases lay between the germline ends. The V gene's germline CDR1 is SGHAT and CDR2 FQDESV (reference sequence). This CDR3 has 14 residues. CDR3 coding DNA: TGTGCCAGCAGCTCATGGGGCAAGGGCGATGGCGCTTTCTTT. Its protein product is CASSSWGKGDGAFF.